Here is one T cell receptor (beta chain) with its context. The entry originates in a study of T and B cells in COVID-19 patients. BIOMED2 TRB-A/B primer pools were used in multiplex TRB PCR. TCRdb re-called the multiplex PCR reads through MiXCR, storing one row per CDR3 protein. The sample has around 3,300 distinct CDR3 sequences, about 28% seen once. This CDR3 is 13 amino acids long. The germline gives CDR1 MNHEY, CDR2 SVGEGT. Trimming removed 5 bases at V and 1 base at J, with 8 bases between. TRB was amplified from around 250-500 ng of blood genomic DNA. Sequencing was done on a sample of blood. This chain joins TRBV6-2 or TRBV6-3 and TRBJ1-1; D not resolved. The clonotype comes from a human donor with active COVID-19. The donor label of this sample is uncertain. The CDR3 nucleotides are TGTGCCAGCAGTACCCAAAAGAACACTGAAGCTTTCTTT. Its protein is CASSTQKNTEAFF.